This TCR beta chain was profiled in a study of Graves' ophthalmopathy and Graves' hyperthyroidism. Findings of the study overall: Appearing in blood as well were most expanded thyroid clonotypes above 0.001 frequency. Sensitivity reached roughly 90% and specificity about 81% for a 13-signature model separating ophthalmopathy from stable hyperthyroidism.

RNA transcripts were the template, and TCR beta CDR3 regions were amplified from them. After a first-round RT-PCR with HTBI primers, a second-round multiplex PCR was run. TCRdb itself ran the multiplex PCR reads through MiXCR, one entry per CDR3 protein. The table lists approximately 330,000 distinct CDR3 sequences, roughly a sixth of them singletons. Per germline, CDR1 SGHRS and CDR2 YFSETQ. This CDR3 is built from 13 residues. The ends were cut back, 3 bases at V and 8 bases at J, with 14 bases in the middle. Clinical symptoms and serum thyroxine were used for diagnosis; TRAb, thyroid ultrasound and orbital computed tomography were also relied on. This clonotype was counted ten times or more. Its antigen is currently unknown.

Sequenced material: peripheral blood. This sequence originates from an adult man with Graves' ophthalmopathy. V usage is TRBV5-1 and J usage is TRBJ1-2; weak D call: TRBD1 (5 bases). CDR3 nucleotide sequence: TGCGCCAGCAGCTACGGGGGATCCGGCGGCTACACCTTC. This sequence encodes CASSYGGSGGYTF.